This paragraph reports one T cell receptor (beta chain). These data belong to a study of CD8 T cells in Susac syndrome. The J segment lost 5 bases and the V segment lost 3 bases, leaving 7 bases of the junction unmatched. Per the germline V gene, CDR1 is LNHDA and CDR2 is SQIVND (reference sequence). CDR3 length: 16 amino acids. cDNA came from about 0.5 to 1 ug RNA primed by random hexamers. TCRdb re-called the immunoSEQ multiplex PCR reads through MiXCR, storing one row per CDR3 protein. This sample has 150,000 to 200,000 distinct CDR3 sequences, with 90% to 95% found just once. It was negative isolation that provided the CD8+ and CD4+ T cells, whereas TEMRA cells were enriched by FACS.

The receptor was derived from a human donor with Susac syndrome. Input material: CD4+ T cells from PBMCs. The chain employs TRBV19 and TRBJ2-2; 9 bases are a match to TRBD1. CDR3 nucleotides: TGTGCCAGTAGTATGCAGTGGACAGGGGAAACCGGGGAGCTGTTTTTT. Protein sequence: CASSMQWTGETGELFF.